Presented here are 5 T cell receptor beta chains from one specimen sequenced in a study of T cell responses to AZD1222 COVID-19 vaccine. The table came from immunoSEQ multiplex PCR; TCRdb's copy has only in-frame clones and leaves some out. This table has about 83,000 clones, approximately 87% appearing once. The sample was peripheral blood, taken on day 0 of MenACWY control vaccination. The receptors derive from an adult in good health.

This chain uses TRBV5-6 with TRBJ2-2; D call uncertain. Germline assignment: CDR1 SGHDT and CDR2 YYEEEE. The length of the CDR3 is 15 residues. Trimming pared 4 bases from V and 4 bases from J, leaving 14 bases between. DNA for the CDR3: TGTGCCAGCAGCCCGAACGGGCAACGCACCGGGGAGCTGTTTTTT. This translates into CASSPNGQRTGELFF. The complete variable domain, with remaining parts taken from reference TRBV5-6 and TRBJ2-2, reads DAGVTQSPTHLIKTRGQQVTLRCSPKSGHDTVSWYQQALGQGPQFIFQYYEEEERQRGNFPDRFSGHQFPNYSSELNVNALLLGDSALYLCASSPNGQRTGELFFGEGSRLTVL.

The chain employs TRBV5-4 and TRBJ2-2; 7 nucleotides line up with TRBD2. CDR1 is SGHNT, CDR2 YYREEE, per germline (reference sequence). The V gene end was trimmed by 1 base and the J gene end by 5 bases; junction bases not matched to a gene: 17. This CDR3 region has 19 residues. CDR3 protein: CASSLRSSGGGVWTGELFF. CDR3 in DNA: TGTGCCAGCAGCTTGAGGTCTTCGGGGGGAGGAGTATGGACCGGGGAGCTGTTTTTT.

DNA for the CDR3: TGTGCCAGCAGCCCCGAGGTAACTCAGCCCCAGCATTTT. Translating it yields CASSPEVTQPQHF. This rearrangement joins TRBV4-2 to TRBJ1-5; D is unresolved. CDR1 LGHNA and CDR2 YNFKEQ come from the germline V gene. The V end lost 4 bases, the J end lost 6 bases, and 10 bases lay between the germline ends. The CDR3 runs to 13 residues.

V usage is TRBV19 and J usage is TRBJ1-2; D unresolved. With 5 bases removed from V and 0 bases from J, the gap between germline ends came to 13 bases. CDR1 LNHDA and CDR2 SQIVND come from the germline V gene (reference sequence). The CDR3 runs to 15 residues. DNA for the CDR3: TGTGCCAGTAGTCCCTCATCGACGGCTAACTATGGCTACACCTTC. It yields the protein CASSPSSTANYGYTF. Variable domain in full (rest from reference TRBV19 and TRBJ1-2): DGGITQSPKYLFRKEGQNVTLSCEQNLNHDAMYWYRQDPGQGLRLIYYSQIVNDFQKGDIAEGYSVSREKKESFPLTVTSAQKNPTAFYLCASSPSSTANYGYTFGSGTRLTVV.

The CDR3 sequence is CASSYVRRLALGTGELFF. The CDR3 DNA sequence: TGTGCCAGCAGTTATGTCCGGAGGTTGGCCCTCGGGACCGGGGAGCTGTTTTTT. The chain has TRBV6-2 or TRBV6-3 and TRBJ2-2; D may be TRBD2 (5 bases). Trimming pared 3 bases from V and 5 bases from J, leaving 22 bases between. This CDR3 contains 18 residues. CDR1 is MNHEY and CDR2 is SVGEGT in the germline V gene.